This T cell receptor beta chain comes out of a study of post-analysis software for immune sequencing data. Study summary: Included courses were relapsing-remitting and secondary progressive multiple sclerosis; progressive-relapsing multiple sclerosis was also included.

Study-level findings and limits: Controls' normalized Chao1 diversity significantly exceeded that of multiple sclerosis patients. By F measure, samples from a shared preparation batch strongly co-clustered. Patients had higher frequencies than controls of five TRBV segments, including TRBV5-6, TRBV5-1 and TRBV20-1.

This clonotype showed up just a few times. The antigen remains unidentified. CDR3 length: 16 amino acids. Trimming took 6 bases from V and 0 from J; bases not matched to a gene: 7. Unique-molecular-identifier-tagged TCR beta cDNA libraries were used. TCRdb reprocessed the PCR reads via MiXCR and lists one record per CDR3 protein. The table includes under 200,000 distinct CDR3 sequences, 35% to 40% detected once. The rearrangement links TRBV12-3 or TRBV12-4 to TRBJ2-5; 10 bases align to TRBD1. The TCR was taken from a girl between 5 and 17 years old with multiple sclerosis. Sample: blood, taken after autologous hematopoietic stem cell transplantation. The CDR3 DNA sequence: TGTGCCAGCAGCCGCCGGGACAGGGGTTACCAAGAGACCCAGTACTTC. Amino acids: CASSRRDRGYQETQYF.